Listed here are 9 T cell receptor beta chains from one sample, sequenced in a study of beta chain features in type 1 diabetes. General study findings and limits: Among patients with Type 1 diabetes, TCRB CDR3s were moderately but significantly shorter in every one of the four CD4+ subsets.

Investigators reverse transcribed all isolated RNA, so they sequenced expressed TCRB transcripts. Using immunoSEQ multiplex PCR, the repertoire was profiled, and TCRdb retains in-frame clones only, with some absent. The sample lists 350,000 to 450,000 clones; 10% to 15% were seen once. Antigen specificity for these receptors is unknown. Sequences were obtained from naive CD4+ T cells from blood. Every receptor here comes from a woman aged 18-35 years with type 1 diabetes.

This clone has just a few counts. The chain is built from TRBV14 and TRBJ1-2, with D uncertain. The length of the CDR3 is 13 residues. Germline V gene sequence: CDR1 SGHDN, CDR2 FVKESK. Trimming removed 3 bases from V and 8 bases from J, with 13 bases in between. CDR3 region: CASSQGGSRGYTF. Here the CDR3 DNA reads TGTGCCAGCAGCCAGGGAGGGTCCCGGGGCTACACCTTC.

This clone was observed a few times. This chain connects TRBV27 to TRBJ2-7; 9 bases align to TRBD2. The CDR3 runs 17 residues. V lost 7 bases, J lost 1 base, and 14 bases stayed unmatched. CDR1 and CDR2 from the germline V gene are MNHEY and SMNVEV (reference sequence). The CDR3 protein is CASMHEVSAGGSYEQYF. The CDR3 bases are TGTGCCAGCATGCACGAGGTATCGGCGGGAGGGTCCTACGAGCAGTACTTC.

The V gene is TRBV2, the J gene TRBJ2-7; 8 bases are a match to TRBD2. The trim removed 8 bases at V and 5 bases at J, leaving 5 bases unmatched. The CDR3 is made up of 12 amino acids. Germline-derived CDR1 and CDR2 are SNHLY and FYNNEI. CDR3 sequence: CASRGGGHEQYF. For the CDR3, the DNA is TGTGCCAGCCGGGGGGGCGGTCACGAGCAGTACTTC.

The rearrangement links TRBV29-1 to TRBJ1-4; 9 positions match TRBD1. Germline trimming cut 3 bases from V and 8 bases from J; bases unmatched to any gene: 7. This CDR3 comprises 14 residues. The V gene's germline CDR1 is SQVTM and CDR2 ANQGSEA. CDR3 sequence: CSVEVNRGREKLFF. The CDR3 nucleotides are TGCAGCGTTGAGGTGAACAGGGGGCGAGAAAAACTGTTTTTT.

The rearrangement links TRBV30 to TRBJ2-3, with TRBD2 matching over 9 bases. Per the germline V gene, CDR1 is GTSNPN and CDR2 is SVGIG (reference sequence). V gave up 2 bases and J gave up 3 bases; unmatched junction bases: 6. CDR3 length: 15 amino acids. In DNA form, the CDR3 reads TGTGCCTGGAGTACCGGACTAGCGTTGACAGATACGCAGTATTTT. Its translation: CAWSTGLALTDTQYF.

This clone has a handful of counts. The V and J genes are TRBV7-2 and TRBJ2-5; D perhaps matches TRBD1 (6 bases). V was shortened by 6 bases and J by 4 bases, with 24 bases between the two germline ends. CDR3 length: 17 amino acids. Germline CDR1 is SGHTA and CDR2 is FQGNSA. The DNA of the CDR3 is TGTGCCAGCAGTACAGGGATGGACTCCTTGGGCCCAGAGACCCAGTACTTC. As protein: CASSTGMDSLGPETQYF.

The V gene is TRBV6-5, the J gene TRBJ2-5, with D possibly being TRBD2 (6 bases). The CDR3 sequence is 13 residues long. The germline V gene encodes CDR1 MNHEY and CDR2 SVGAGI. Between the trimmed V and J ends, which lost 3 bases and 4 bases, there was a span of 9 bases. CDR3 nucleotide sequence: TGTGCCAGCAGTTATGGAGGGGTAGAGACCCAGTACTTC. The encoded protein is CASSYGGVETQYF.

Only a few counts were recorded for this clone. The chain recombines TRBV12-5 with TRBJ1-2, with a weak D call TRBD1 (5 bases). The V end lost 2 bases, the J end lost 8 bases, and 12 bases lay between the germline ends. This CDR3 is 13 amino acids long. The germline V gene has CDR1 LGHNT and CDR2 FRNRAP. The CDR3 DNA follows: TGTGCTAGTGGTTTGCCTACAGGTTCCGGCTACACCTTC. Translation gives CASGLPTGSGYTF.

V is TRBV5-4 and J is TRBJ1-3; 7 bases match TRBD1. This CDR3 region has 15 residues. Germline CDR1 SGHNT, CDR2 YYREEE (reference sequence). J gave up 0 bases and V 6 bases, and 6 bases lay outside the gene matches. The CDR3 coding sequence is TGTGCCAGCACCACGACAGGGAACTCTGGAAACACCATATATTTT. This gives the protein CASTTTGNSGNTIYF.